This T cell receptor beta chain stems from a study of blood T cell repertoires in COVID-19. Across the whole study: In each case, the material was cDNA or gDNA derived from T cells, B-cell-depleted T cells, or PBMCs.

Assay: immunoSEQ multiplex PCR; the TCRdb copy retains only in-frame clones and omits some. The data hold 200,000 to 250,000 clones, with just over 85% observed a single time. This CDR3 comprises 13 residues. Germline V CDR1 and CDR2: MDHEN, SYDVKM. Unmatched junction bases numbered 6, after V lost 10 bases and J lost 3 bases. Sequencing was carried out using PBMCs or T cells enriched from blood (not recorded which). The clonotype originates from a woman aged 40-49 years with acute COVID-19. The chain combines TRBV28 with TRBJ1-5; 7 bases match TRBD1. The CDR3 loop is CATRGGNNQPQHF. CDR3 bases: TGTGCCACCAGGGGGGGTAACAATCAGCCCCAGCATTTT.